These 8 T cell receptor beta chains were all obtained from the same sample, sequenced in a study of blood T cells in healthy people across ages. A second roughly 7 to 12 cycle PCR used barcoded and J-beta primers. Each CDR3 protein is one row after TCRdb ran MiXCR on the 5' RACE reads. The profile shows over 600,000 distinct CDR3 sequences, around a fifth of them singletons. Material for sequencing was blood. These receptors were collected from a man between 65 and 85 years old in good health.

A few counts support this clonotype. V and J are TRBV5-1 and TRBJ2-7, with D possibly being TRBD2 (6 bases). Trimming took off 1 base at V and 0 bases at J, with 14 bases between the two ends. CDR3 length equals 16 residues. Germline values: CDR1 SGHRS, CDR2 YFSETQ. CDR3 loop: CASSLFASVNSYEQYF. CDR3 nucleotides: TGCGCCAGCAGCTTGTTCGCTAGCGTAAACTCCTACGAGCAGTACTTC.

In this sample, this clonotype turned up many times. The chain combines TRBV29-1 with TRBJ1-4; 7 positions match TRBD1. CDR3 length: 13 amino acids. Germline trimming cut 8 bases from V and 2 bases from J; bases unmatched to any gene: 5. The V gene's germline CDR1 is SQVTM and CDR2 ANQGSEA. The CDR3 DNA follows: TGCAGCTCATCAGGGGGTACTAATGAAAAACTGTTTTTT. Translating it yields CSSSGGTNEKLFF.

In its sample, this clonotype was seen a few times. V gene TRBV10-3 combines with J gene TRBJ2-5; D not certain. Per the germline V gene, CDR1 is ENHRY and CDR2 is SYGVKD. The CDR3 is 13 amino acids. Trimming removed 6 bases at V and 1 base at J, with 9 bases between. The CDR3 DNA sequence: TGTGCCATCAGCACCAGAACCCAAGAGACCCAGTACTTC. Translation gives CAISTRTQETQYF.

This clonotype was observed a few times. For the CDR3, the DNA is TGTGCCAGCAGTTTAGGACTAGCGGGACTTCAGGAGCAGTACTTC. Amino acid sequence: CASSLGLAGLQEQYF. The V and J genes are TRBV28 and TRBJ2-7; 12 nucleotides match TRBD2. The junction had 6 bases not matched to a gene; V was cut back by 2 bases and J by 7 bases. Germline CDR1 reads MDHEN; CDR2 reads SYDVKM. The CDR3 has 15 amino acids. The full variable domain, completed using reference TRBV28 and TRBJ2-7, is DVKVTQSSRYLVKRTGEKVFLECVQDMDHENMFWYRQDPGLGLRLIYFSYDVKMKEKGDIPEGYSVSREKKERFSLILESASTNQTSMYLCASSLGLAGLQEQYFGPGTRLTVT.

This clonotype was recorded a few times. This chain links TRBV20-1 with TRBJ2-4, with D perhaps matching TRBD1 (6 bases). V lost 1 base and J 2 bases, leaving 21 bases between the germline ends. CDR1 is DFQATT and CDR2 is SNEGSKA in the germline V gene (reference sequence). The CDR3 runs 18 residues. The CDR3 DNA reads TGCAGTGCTAGAGCCCCCCCCGGAGGCAGGGGACCCAAAAACATTCAGTACTTC. Translating gives CSARAPPGGRGPKNIQYF.

This clonotype was seen repeatedly, ten times or more. At one end, the junction sequence differs from germline, possibly due to a read error. J is TRBJ2-1 and V is TRBV27; 8 bases are shared with TRBD2. The CDR3 covers 12 residues. Germline V CDR1 and CDR2: MNHEY, SMNVEV (reference sequence). The DNA of the CDR3 is TGTGCCAGCAGTTTATTACCCGGGGGGGTTATCTTC. Its translation is CASSLLPGGVIF.

This clonotype occurred many times. The chain links TRBV6-1 to TRBJ2-5; D remains unclear. Trimming cost V 0 bases and J 2 bases, with 4 bases left between them. Germline V gives CDR1 MNHNS, CDR2 SASEGT. The CDR3 extends over 13 amino acids. CDR3: CASSEARQETQYF. DNA for the CDR3: TGTGCCAGCAGTGAAGCCAGACAAGAGACCCAGTACTTC.

The chain links TRBV20-1 to TRBJ2-7, with 8 bases that match TRBD1. Germline CDR1 DFQATT, CDR2 SNEGSKA (reference sequence). This CDR3 region has 13 residues. V dropped 6 bases and J dropped 2; count of bases not matched to a gene: 6. CDR3 in DNA: TGCAGTGCCGGACAGGGCATGGCCTACGAGCAGTACTTC. Encoded protein: CSAGQGMAYEQYF.